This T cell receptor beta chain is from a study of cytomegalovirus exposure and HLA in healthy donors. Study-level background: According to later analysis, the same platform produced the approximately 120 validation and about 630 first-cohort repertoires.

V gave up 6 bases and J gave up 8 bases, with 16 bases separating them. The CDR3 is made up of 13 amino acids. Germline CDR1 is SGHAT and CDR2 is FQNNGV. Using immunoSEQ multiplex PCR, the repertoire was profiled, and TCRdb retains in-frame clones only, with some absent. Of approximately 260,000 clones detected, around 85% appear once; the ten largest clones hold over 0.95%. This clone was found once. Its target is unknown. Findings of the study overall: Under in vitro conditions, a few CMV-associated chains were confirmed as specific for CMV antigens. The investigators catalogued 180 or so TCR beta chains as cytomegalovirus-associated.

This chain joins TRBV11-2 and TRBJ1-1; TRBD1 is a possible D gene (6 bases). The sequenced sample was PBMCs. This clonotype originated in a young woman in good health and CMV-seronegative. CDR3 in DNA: TGTGCCAGCAGGCTGATAACCGGACAGGAAGCTTTCTTT. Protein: CASRLITGQEAFF.